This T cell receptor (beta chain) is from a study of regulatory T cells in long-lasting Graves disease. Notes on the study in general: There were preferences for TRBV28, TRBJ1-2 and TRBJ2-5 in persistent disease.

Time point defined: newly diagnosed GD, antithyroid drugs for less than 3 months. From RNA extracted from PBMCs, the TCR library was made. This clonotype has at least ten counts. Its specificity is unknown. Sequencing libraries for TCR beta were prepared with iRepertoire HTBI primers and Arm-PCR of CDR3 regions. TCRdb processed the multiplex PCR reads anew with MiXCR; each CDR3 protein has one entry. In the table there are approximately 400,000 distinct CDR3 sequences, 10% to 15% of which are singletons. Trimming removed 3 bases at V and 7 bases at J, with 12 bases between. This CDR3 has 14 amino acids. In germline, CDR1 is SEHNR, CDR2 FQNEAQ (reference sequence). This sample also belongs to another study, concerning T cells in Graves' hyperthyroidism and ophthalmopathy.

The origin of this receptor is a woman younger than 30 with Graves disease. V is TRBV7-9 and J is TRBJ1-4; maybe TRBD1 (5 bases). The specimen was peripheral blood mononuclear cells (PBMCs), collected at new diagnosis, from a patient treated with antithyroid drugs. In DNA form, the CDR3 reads TGTGCCAGCAGCTTTTCCGGGACTTCTGAAAAACTGTTTTTT. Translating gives CASSFSGTSEKLFF.